The rows below give T cell receptor beta chains drawn from one sample of a study of early T cells in non-severe SARS-CoV-2 infection. TCRdb reprocessed the 5' RACE reads via MiXCR and lists one record per CDR3 protein. The sample records 80,000 to 95,000 distinct CDR3 sequences, approximately 14% being singletons. What was sequenced was whole blood. Receptor source: an adult who was a healthcare worker with PCR-confirmed SARS-CoV-2 infection or an uninfected control (not recorded which). CDR3s include the opening cysteine and the closing phenylalanine or tryptophan. D genes are given only for firm matches. Size is stated for part of the rows, as once, few or many counts, or as a class when the clone is expanded.

TRBJ1-6,TRBV7-2,15,NA,NA,CASSSYGPINSPLHF,TGTGCCAGCAGCTCGTATGGGCCGATTAATTCACCCCTCCACTTT
TRBJ1-1,TRBV7-3,13,NA,many,CASSYWENTEAFF,TGTGCCAGCAGCTACTGGGAGAACACTGAAGCTTTCTTT
TRBJ1-3,TRBV9,15,NA,NA,CASSVAGQGGNTIYF,TGTGCCAGCAGCGTAGCTGGTCAGGGCGGGAACACCATATATTTT
TRBJ2-5,TRBV7-9,12,NA,few,CASSLGVGTQYF,TGTGCCAGCAGCTTAGGGGTTGGGACCCAGTACTTC
TRBJ2-7,TRBV4-1,16,NA,NA,CASSQVWQGDSYEQYF,TGCGCCAGCAGCCAAGTATGGCAGGGAGACTCCTACGAGCAGTACTTC
TRBJ2-3,TRBV20-1,15,NA,many,CSAIRGANPTDTQYF,TGCAGTGCTATCCGGGGGGCGAATCCCACAGATACGCAGTATTTT
TRBJ2-5,TRBV5-4,15,TRBD2,many,CASSLRLAGQETQYF,TGTGCCAGCAGCTTGCGACTAGCGGGCCAAGAGACCCAGTACTTC
TRBJ1-2,TRBV9,14,TRBD1,NA,CASSTQTGDYGYTF,TGTGCCAGCAGCACACAGACAGGGGACTATGGCTACACCTTC
TRBJ2-7,TRBV7-3,19,TRBD2,many,CASSLIAGGPDRSSYEQYF,TGTGCCAGCAGCCTAATAGCGGGGGGACCCGATAGGAGCTCCTACGAGCAGTACTTC
TRBJ2-3,TRBV7-9,16,TRBD2,NA,CASSSRWRGSTDTQYF,TGTGCCAGCAGCTCTAGATGGCGGGGGAGCACAGATACGCAGTATTTT
TRBJ2-5,TRBV11-1,16,TRBD1,many,CASSLAGDRGWQTQYF,TGTGCCAGCAGCTTAGCTGGTGACAGGGGGTGGCAGACCCAGTACTTC
TRBJ1-2,TRBV7-2,11,TRBD1,many,CAGSRTGGYTF,TGTGCCGGCTCTCGGACAGGCGGCTACACCTTC
TRBJ2-1,TRBV7-8,16,NA,NA,CASSLVTGWKLDEQFF,TGTGCCAGCAGCTTAGTGACAGGTTGGAAGCTGGATGAGCAGTTCTTC
TRBJ2-1,TRBV20-1,13,NA,NA,CSARVGLAGEQFF,TGCAGTGCTAGAGTGGGGCTAGCAGGCGAGCAGTTCTTC
TRBJ2-7,TRBV6-2/TRBV6-3,13,NA,many,CASSYGADYEQYF,TGTGCCAGCAGTTACGGGGCCGACTACGAGCAGTACTTC
TRBJ2-2,TRBV7-9,16,TRBD2,few,CASSRLAGASTGELFF,TGTGCCAGCAGCCGACTAGCGGGGGCCAGCACCGGGGAGCTGTTTTTT
TRBJ1-2,TRBV4-1,16,TRBD1,few,CASSQSPGTGSYGYTF,TGCGCCAGCAGCCAATCCCCAGGGACAGGTTCCTATGGCTACACCTTC
TRBJ2-7,TRBV29-1,17,NA,few,CSVDDSTGLSPSYEQYF,TGCAGCGTTGACGATTCCACAGGGCTCAGCCCGTCCTACGAGCAGTACTTC
TRBJ2-4,TRBV7-9,15,TRBD2,few,CASRSRGGPENIQYF,TGTGCCAGCAGGTCCCGCGGGGGGCCCGAAAACATTCAGTACTTC
TRBJ2-7,TRBV16,13,NA,few,CASSQGQAREQYF,TGTGCCAGCAGCCAGGGGCAAGCTAGGGAGCAGTACTTC
TRBJ1-6,TRBV25-1,13,TRBD1,many,CASRDRGSAPLHF,TGTGCCAGCAGGGACAGGGGTTCGGCACCCCTCCACTTT
TRBJ1-3,TRBV6-6,17,NA,many,CASRTGRPSYSGNTIYF,TGTGCCAGCAGGACCGGCCGGCCATCCTACTCTGGAAACACCATATATTTT
TRBJ1-3,TRBV12-3/TRBV12-4,16,TRBD1,few,CASSLSTGGTGNTIYF,TGTGCCAGCAGTTTATCCACAGGGGGCACTGGAAACACCATATATTTT
TRBJ2-3,TRBV7-2,17,NA,few,CASSPRDRPSGADTQYF,TGTGCCAGCAGCCCCCGGGACAGGCCCAGCGGGGCAGATACGCAGTATTTT
TRBJ1-2,TRBV10-2,14,NA,few,CASSSTGPYYGYTF,TGCGCCAGCAGTAGCACAGGTCCTTACTATGGCTACACCTTC
TRBJ1-2,TRBV29-1,12,TRBD1,few,CSVGHRGYGYTF,TGCAGCGTTGGGCACAGGGGCTATGGCTACACCTTC
TRBJ1-6,TRBV2,16,NA,NA,CASSDGTHPSNSPLHF,TGTGCCAGCAGTGACGGGACACATCCCAGTAATTCACCCCTCCACTTT
TRBJ1-6,TRBV20-1,17,NA,few,CSARTGQSSSYNSPLHF,TGCAGTGCTAGAACTGGACAGTCGAGCTCCTATAATTCACCCCTCCACTTT
TRBJ2-1,TRBV20-1,14,TRBD1,NA,CSASWTGRRNEQFF,TGCAGTGCTAGTTGGACAGGACGTCGGAATGAGCAGTTCTTC
TRBJ2-2,TRBV11-2,16,NA,few,CASSLDYQGLTGELFF,TGTGCCAGCAGCTTAGACTACCAGGGGTTGACCGGGGAGCTGTTTTTT
TRBJ1-2,TRBV11-2,12,NA,NA,CASRGRGYGYTF,TGTGCCAGCAGGGGGCGCGGCTATGGCTACACCTTC
TRBJ1-1,TRBV20-1,14,NA,once,CSARVGRLNTEAFF,TGCAGTGCTAGAGTGGGGCGACTGAACACTGAAGCTTTCTTT
TRBJ1-1,TRBV27,13,NA,few,CASSFQGHTEAFF,TGTGCCAGCAGTTTTCAGGGACACACTGAAGCTTTCTTT
TRBJ1-5,TRBV12-3/TRBV12-4,15,NA,many,CASSVRGIGHQPQHF,TGTGCCAGCAGTGTAAGGGGTATTGGGCATCAGCCCCAGCATTTT
TRBJ1-3,TRBV18,11,NA,few,CATGKTNTIYF,TGTGCCACAGGGAAAACAAACACCATATATTTT
TRBJ2-1,TRBV11-2,14,TRBD1,NA,CASSPGTGGGEQFF,TGTGCCAGCAGCCCCGGGACAGGGGGGGGAGAGCAGTTCTTC
TRBJ2-1,TRBV7-2,14,TRBD2,many,CASSLALAGGEQFF,TGTGCCAGCAGCTTAGCACTAGCGGGTGGTGAGCAGTTCTTC
TRBJ1-2,TRBV28,13,NA,many,CASSLPRGYGYTF,TGTGCCAGCAGTTTACCCAGGGGCTATGGCTACACCTTC
TRBJ2-3,TRBV11-2,16,TRBD2,many,CASSLALAGGPDTQYF,TGTGCCAGCAGCTTAGCCCTAGCGGGGGGGCCTGATACGCAGTATTTT
TRBJ1-2,TRBV11-2,15,TRBD1,few,CASSLVSNRGNGYTF,TGTGCCAGCAGCTTAGTTTCCAACAGGGGGAATGGCTACACCTTC
TRBJ1-2,TRBV6-1,13,NA,NA,CASSEVGRIGYTF,TGTGCCAGCAGTGAAGTCGGGAGGATTGGCTACACCTTC
TRBJ1-2,TRBV11-2,11,NA,NA,CASSFREGYTF,TGTGCCAGCAGCTTCAGGGAAGGCTACACCTTC
TRBJ2-2,TRBV5-4,20,TRBD2,few,CASSSSLGTSGGRGTGELFF,TGTGCCAGCAGCTCCAGTCTCGGGACTAGCGGGGGTAGGGGCACCGGGGAGCTGTTTTTT
TRBJ2-7,TRBV5-1,14,NA,NA,CASSLSGISYEQYF,TGCGCCAGCAGCCTGTCCGGGATCTCCTACGAGCAGTACTTC
TRBJ1-1,TRBV7-6,16,TRBD1,many,CASSPRDRGADTEAFF,TGTGCCAGCAGCCCCCGGGACAGGGGGGCGGACACTGAAGCTTTCTTT
TRBJ2-7,TRBV30,13,NA,NA,CAWSVWAGGEQYF,TGTGCCTGGAGTGTTTGGGCAGGCGGCGAGCAGTACTTC
TRBJ1-3,TRBV29-1,12,TRBD1,many,CSVQGERNTIYF,TGCAGCGTCCAGGGGGAGCGAAACACCATATATTTT
TRBJ2-2,TRBV29-1,14,NA,NA,CSVRQDPNTGELFF,TGCAGCGTAAGACAGGACCCGAACACCGGGGAGCTGTTTTTT
TRBJ2-7,TRBV7-9,14,NA,few,CASSLRGGVDEQYF,TGTGCCAGCAGCCTAAGGGGAGGTGTCGACGAGCAGTACTTC
TRBJ2-3,TRBV25-1,14,TRBD1,NA,CASSPDRDADTQYF,TGTGCCAGCAGTCCTGACAGGGATGCAGATACGCAGTATTTT